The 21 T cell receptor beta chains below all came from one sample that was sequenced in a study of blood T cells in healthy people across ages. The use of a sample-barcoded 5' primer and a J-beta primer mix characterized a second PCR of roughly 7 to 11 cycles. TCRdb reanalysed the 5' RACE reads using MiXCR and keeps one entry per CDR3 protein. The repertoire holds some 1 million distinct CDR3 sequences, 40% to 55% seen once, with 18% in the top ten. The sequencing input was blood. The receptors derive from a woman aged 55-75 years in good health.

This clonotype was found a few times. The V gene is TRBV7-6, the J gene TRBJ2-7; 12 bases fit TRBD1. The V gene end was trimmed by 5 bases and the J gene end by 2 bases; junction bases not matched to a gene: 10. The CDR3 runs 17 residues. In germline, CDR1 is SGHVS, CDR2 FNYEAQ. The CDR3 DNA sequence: TGTGCCAGCAGCGCGGTACTCCGGGACAGGGGGCCCTACGAGCAGTACTTC. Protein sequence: CASSAVLRDRGPYEQYF.

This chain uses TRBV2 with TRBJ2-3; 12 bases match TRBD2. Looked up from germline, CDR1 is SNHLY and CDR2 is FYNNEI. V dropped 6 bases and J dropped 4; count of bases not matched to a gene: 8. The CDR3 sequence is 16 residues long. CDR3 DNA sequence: TGTGCCAGCAGCGTTCGGACTAGCGGGAAGTCAGATACGCAGTATTTT. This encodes CASSVRTSGKSDTQYF. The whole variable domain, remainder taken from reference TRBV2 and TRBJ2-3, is EPEVTQTPSHQVTQMGQEVILRCVPISNHLYFYWYRQILGQKVEFLVSFYNNEISEKSEIFDDQFSVERPDGSNFTLKIRSTKLEDSAMYFCASSVRTSGKSDTQYFGPGTRLTVL.

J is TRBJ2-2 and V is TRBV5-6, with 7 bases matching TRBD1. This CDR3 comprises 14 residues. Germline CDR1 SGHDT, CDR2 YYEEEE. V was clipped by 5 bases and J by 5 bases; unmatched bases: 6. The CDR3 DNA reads TGTGCCAGCAGTTGGGACAGACGAACCGGGGAGCTGTTTTTT. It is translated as CASSWDRRTGELFF.

The CDR3 bases are TGTGCCATCAGCGACTTCTCTATGGCCAAAAACATTCAGTACTTC. This gives the protein CAISDFSMAKNIQYF. The rearrangement joins TRBV10-3 to TRBJ2-4, with D hard to call. CDR1 is ENHRY and CDR2 is SYGVKD in the germline V gene. The CDR3 consists of 15 residues. V lost 6 bases and J lost 1, with 13 bases in between.

CDR3 DNA sequence: TGTGCCAGCAGTCCTCGACAGGGGACCTACCTCTATGGCTACACCTTC. Its translation: CASSPRQGTYLYGYTF. The rearrangement links TRBV27 to TRBJ1-2, with TRBD1 matching 8 bases. V was pared by 5 bases and J by 4 bases, with 12 bases of the junction left unmatched. CDR3 size: 16 residues. CDR1 is MNHEY and CDR2 is SMNVEV in the germline V gene (reference sequence).

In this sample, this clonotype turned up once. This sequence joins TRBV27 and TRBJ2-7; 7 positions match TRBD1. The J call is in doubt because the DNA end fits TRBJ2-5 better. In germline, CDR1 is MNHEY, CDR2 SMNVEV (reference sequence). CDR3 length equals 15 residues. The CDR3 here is CASSPGQVLGGTQYF. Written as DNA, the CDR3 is TGTGCCAGCAGTCCAGGACAGGTACTTGGGGGGACCCAGTACTTC.

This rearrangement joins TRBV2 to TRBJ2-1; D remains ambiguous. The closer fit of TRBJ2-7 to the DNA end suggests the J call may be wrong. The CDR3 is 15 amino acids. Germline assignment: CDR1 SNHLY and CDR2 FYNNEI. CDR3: CASSEGLSSYNEQYF. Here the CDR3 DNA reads TGTGCCAGCAGTGAAGGTTTAAGCTCCTACAATGAGCAGTACTTC.

In nucleotides, the CDR3 is TGTGCCAGCTCACCACCTTCGACAGGCACCCAAGAGACCCAGTACTTC. The encoded protein is CASSPPSTGTQETQYF. The V and J genes are TRBV18 and TRBJ2-5; TRBD1 is a possible D gene (6 bases). Trimming cost V 0 bases and J 1 base, with 12 bases left between them. Germline-derived CDR1 and CDR2 are KGHSH and LQKENI. This CDR3 is built from 16 residues.

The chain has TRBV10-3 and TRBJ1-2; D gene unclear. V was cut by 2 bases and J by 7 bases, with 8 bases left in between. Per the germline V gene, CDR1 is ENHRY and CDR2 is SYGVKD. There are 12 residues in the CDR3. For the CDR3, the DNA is TGTGCCATCAGTGAGGGACCAACTGGCTACACCTTC. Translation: CAISEGPTGYTF.

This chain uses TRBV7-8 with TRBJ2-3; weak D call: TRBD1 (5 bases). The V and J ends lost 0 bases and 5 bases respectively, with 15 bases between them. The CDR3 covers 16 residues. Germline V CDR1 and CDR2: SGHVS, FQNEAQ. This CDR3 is CASSLAGGRAEDTQYF. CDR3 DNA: TGTGCCAGCAGCTTAGCAGGCGGCAGGGCGGAAGATACGCAGTATTTT. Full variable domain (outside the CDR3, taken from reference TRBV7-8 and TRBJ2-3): GAGVSQSPRYKVAKRGQDVALRCDPISGHVSLFWYQQALGQGPEFLTYFQNEAQLDKSGLPSDRFFAERPEGSVSTLKIQRTQQEDSAVYLCASSLAGGRAEDTQYFGPGTRLTVL.

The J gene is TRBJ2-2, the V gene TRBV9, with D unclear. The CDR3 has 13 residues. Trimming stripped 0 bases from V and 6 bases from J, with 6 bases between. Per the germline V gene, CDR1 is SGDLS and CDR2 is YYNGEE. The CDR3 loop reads CASSVDDAGELFF. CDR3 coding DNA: TGTGCCAGCAGCGTAGACGACGCCGGGGAGCTGTTTTTT.

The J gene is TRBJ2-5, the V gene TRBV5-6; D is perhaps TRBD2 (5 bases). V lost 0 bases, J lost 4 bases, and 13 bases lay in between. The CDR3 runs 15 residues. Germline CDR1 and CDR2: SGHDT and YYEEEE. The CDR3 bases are TGTGCCAGCAGCTTGGGGCTACGGAGGAGAGAGACCCAGTACTTC. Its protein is CASSLGLRRRETQYF.

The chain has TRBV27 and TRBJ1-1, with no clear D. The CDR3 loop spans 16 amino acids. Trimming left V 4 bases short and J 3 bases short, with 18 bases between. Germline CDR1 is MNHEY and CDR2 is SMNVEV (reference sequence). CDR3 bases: TGTGCCAGCAGTTACGCCTCGCATCTTCCCTACACTGAAGCTTTCTTT. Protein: CASSYASHLPYTEAFF.

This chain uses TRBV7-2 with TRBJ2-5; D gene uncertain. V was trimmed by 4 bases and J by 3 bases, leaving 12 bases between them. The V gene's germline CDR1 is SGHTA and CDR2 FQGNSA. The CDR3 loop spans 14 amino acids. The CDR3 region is CASSSASIKETQYF. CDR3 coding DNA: TGTGCCAGCAGCTCCGCCTCCATTAAAGAGACCCAGTACTTC.

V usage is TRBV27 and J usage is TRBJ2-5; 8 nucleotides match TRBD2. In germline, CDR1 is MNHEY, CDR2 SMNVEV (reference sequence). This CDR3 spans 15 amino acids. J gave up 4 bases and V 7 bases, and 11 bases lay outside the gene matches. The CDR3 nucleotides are TGTGCCAGCAAGTTCACCGGACTAGCAGGAGAGACCCAGTACTTC. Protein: CASKFTGLAGETQYF.

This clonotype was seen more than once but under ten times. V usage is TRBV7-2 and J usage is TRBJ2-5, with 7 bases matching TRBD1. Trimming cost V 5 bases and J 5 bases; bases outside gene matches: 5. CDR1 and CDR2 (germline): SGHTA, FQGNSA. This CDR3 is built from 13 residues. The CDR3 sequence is CASSVDRLETQYF. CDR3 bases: TGTGCCAGCAGCGTGGACAGGCTTGAGACCCAGTACTTC.

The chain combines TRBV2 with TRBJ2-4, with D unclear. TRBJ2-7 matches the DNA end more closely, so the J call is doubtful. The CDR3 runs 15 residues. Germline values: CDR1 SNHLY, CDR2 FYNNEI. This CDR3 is CASSAIFERGYEQYF. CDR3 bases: TGTGCCAGCAGTGCCATCTTCGAGCGAGGCTACGAGCAGTACTTC.

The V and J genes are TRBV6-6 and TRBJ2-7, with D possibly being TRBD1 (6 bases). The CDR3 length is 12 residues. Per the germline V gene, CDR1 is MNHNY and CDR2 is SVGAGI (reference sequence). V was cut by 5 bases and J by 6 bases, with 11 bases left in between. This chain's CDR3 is CASSRQVAEQYF. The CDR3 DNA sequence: TGTGCCAGCAGTCGACAGGTGGCCGAGCAGTACTTC.

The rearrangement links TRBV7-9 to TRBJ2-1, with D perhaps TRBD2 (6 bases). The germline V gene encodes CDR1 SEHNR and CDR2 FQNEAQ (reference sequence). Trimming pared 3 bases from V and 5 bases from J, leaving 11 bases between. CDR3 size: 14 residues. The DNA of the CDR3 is TGTGCCAGCAGCTTTAGCGGAACAGACAATGAGCAGTTCTTC. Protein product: CASSFSGTDNEQFF. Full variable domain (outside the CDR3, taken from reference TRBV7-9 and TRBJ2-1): DTGVSQNPRHKITKRGQNVTFRCDPISEHNRLYWYRQTLGQGPEFLTYFQNEAQLEKSRLLSDRFSAERPKGSFSTLEIQRTEQGDSAMYLCASSFSGTDNEQFFGPGTRLTVL.

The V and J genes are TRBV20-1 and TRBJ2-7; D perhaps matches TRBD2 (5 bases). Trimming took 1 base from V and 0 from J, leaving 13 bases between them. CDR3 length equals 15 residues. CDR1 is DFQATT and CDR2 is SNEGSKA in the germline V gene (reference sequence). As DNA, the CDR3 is TGCAGTGCTAGAGGAGGAGAAGGACTCTCCTACGAGCAGTACTTC. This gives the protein CSARGGEGLSYEQYF.

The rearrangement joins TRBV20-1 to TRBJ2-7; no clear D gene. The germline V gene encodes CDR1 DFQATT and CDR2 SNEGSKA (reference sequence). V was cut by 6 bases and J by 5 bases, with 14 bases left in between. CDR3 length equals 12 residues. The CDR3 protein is CSATLLGDEQYF. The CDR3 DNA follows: TGCAGTGCCACCCTCCTCGGAGACGAGCAGTACTTC.